These 27 T cell receptor beta chains came from one sample sequenced in a study of blood T cell repertoires in COVID-19. Sequencing used immunoSEQ multiplex PCR; TCRdb keeps in-frame clones, though not all of them. Of about 210,000 clones in the sample, around four fifths were seen once. Specimen: peripheral blood. The receptors shown here come from a woman in her forties with active or convalescent COVID-19.

The chain couples TRBV6-6 to TRBJ1-2; D possibly corresponds to TRBD1 (6 bases). Germline CDR1 is MNHNY and CDR2 is SVGAGI (reference sequence). V gave up 0 bases and J gave up 6 bases, with 8 bases separating them. This CDR3 region has 13 residues. The CDR3 protein is CASSYSTGDGYTF. CDR3 in DNA: TGTGCCAGCAGTTACTCGACAGGTGATGGCTACACCTTC.

This clone is a singleton in its sample. An end of the junction does not agree with germline; a read error may underlie this. The genes are TRBV7-8 and TRBJ1-4; 9 bases line up with TRBD1. The CDR3 sequence is 17 residues long. Per germline, CDR1 SGHVS and CDR2 FQNEAQ. CDR3 loop: CASSPGTGPPPKEKLFF. CDR3 DNA: TGTGCCAGCAGCCCAGGGACAGGGCCACCCCCTAAGGAAAAACTGTTTTTT.

This clone was recorded a few times. V is TRBV19 and J is TRBJ2-3; TRBD2 matches 12 bases. This CDR3 region has 17 residues. Germline V gene sequence: CDR1 LNHDA, CDR2 SQIVND (reference sequence). J gave up 1 base and V 3 bases, and 5 bases lay outside the gene matches. The CDR3 DNA reads as TGTGCCAGTAGTATCCTGACTAGCGGGAGTCGCACAGATACGCAGTATTTT. It is translated as CASSILTSGSRTDTQYF. The whole variable domain, remainder taken from reference TRBV19 and TRBJ2-3, is DGGITQSPKYLFRKEGQNVTLSCEQNLNHDAMYWYRQDPGQGLRLIYYSQIVNDFQKGDIAEGYSVSREKKESFPLTVTSAQKNPTAFYLCASSILTSGSRTDTQYFGPGTRLTVL.

V gene TRBV7-3 combines with J gene TRBJ2-1, with D tentatively TRBD2 (5 bases). The CDR3 has 16 amino acids. Trimming cost V 0 bases and J 0 bases, with 9 bases left between them. Germline CDR1 SGHTA, CDR2 FQGTGA. CDR3 in DNA: TGTGCCAGCAGCTTAACTGGGAGAAGCTCCTACAATGAGCAGTTCTTC. As protein: CASSLTGRSSYNEQFF.

This clone was seen a handful of times. The identical CDR3 is also encoded by other nucleotide sequences in the sample. J is TRBJ2-7 and V is TRBV14; 11 bases fit TRBD1. Unmatched junction bases numbered 9, after V lost 4 bases and J lost 13 bases. The CDR3 totals 13 residues. Per the germline V gene, CDR1 is SGHDN and CDR2 is FVKESK. The CDR3 region is CASSPQRGQGVYF. CDR3 nucleotides: TGTGCCAGCAGCCCCCAAAGGGGACAGGGGGTTTACTTC.

This chain links TRBV6-5 with TRBJ1-2; no definite D call. CDR1 is MNHEY and CDR2 is SVGAGI in the germline V gene. Trimming removed 9 bases at V and 0 bases at J, with 11 bases between. The CDR3 is 13 amino acids. DNA of the CDR3: TGTGCCAGTCGGGGAAAATCTAACTATGGCTACACCTTC. It specifies CASRGKSNYGYTF.

CDR3 amino acids: CASSVDGLVNTGELFF. The DNA for the CDR3 is TGTGCCAGCAGCGTGGACGGACTGGTGAACACCGGGGAGCTGTTTTTT. This sequence joins TRBV9 and TRBJ2-2; D might be TRBD2 (5 bases). V lost 2 bases, J lost 1 base, and 12 bases lay in between. Germline V CDR1 and CDR2: SGDLS, YYNGEE. The CDR3 loop spans 16 amino acids.

CDR3 in amino acids: CASSPPGLAEETQYF. CDR3 coding DNA: TGTGCCAGCAGCCCCCCGGGACTAGCGGAAGAGACCCAGTACTTC. The chain employs TRBV11-2 and TRBJ2-5, with 11 bases that match TRBD2. Germline assignment: CDR1 SGHAT and CDR2 FQNNGV. V lost 5 bases to trimming and J lost 3 bases; unmatched junction nucleotides: 5. CDR3 length equals 15 residues.

This clone was found once. V usage is TRBV15 and J usage is TRBJ2-7; TRBD1 matches at 7 bases. V lost 2 bases and J lost 4; bases outside the gene matches: 2. The CDR3 covers 13 residues. CDR1 and CDR2 (germline): LNHNV, YYDKDF (reference sequence). The CDR3, as DNA: TGTGCCACCAGCAGAAAACAGGGGTACGAGCAGTACTTC. Protein product: CATSRKQGYEQYF.

V and J are TRBV5-5 and TRBJ1-3, with D possibly TRBD1 on 6 matching bases. The CDR3 is made up of 15 amino acids. The V end was cut by 3 bases, the J end by 0 bases, with 10 bases between. Germline V lookup: CDR1 SGHKS, CDR2 YYEKEE (reference sequence). This CDR3 is CASSWDTYSGNTIYF. The CDR3, as DNA: TGTGCCAGCAGCTGGGACACTTACTCTGGAAACACCATATATTTT.

This clone showed up just a few times. The rearrangement links TRBV5-1 to TRBJ1-1; 9 bases line up with TRBD1. The germline V gene has CDR1 SGHRS and CDR2 YFSETQ. The trim removed 3 bases at V and 5 bases at J, leaving 14 bases unmatched. CDR3 length: 17 residues. The CDR3 reads CASSSHSSGQGWTEAFF. CDR3 DNA: TGCGCCAGCAGCTCCCACTCTTCGGGACAGGGCTGGACTGAAGCTTTCTTT.

V usage is TRBV12-3 or TRBV12-4 and J usage is TRBJ1-1; D not resolved. V lost 7 bases and J 9 bases, leaving 15 bases between the germline ends. The CDR3 is 12 residues long. CDR3 in amino acids: CASTGGLDKAFF. The CDR3 DNA reads TGTGCCAGCACCGGCGGGTTGGATAAAGCTTTCTTT.

V gene TRBV7-3 combines with J gene TRBJ1-1; D not certain. Germline V gene sequence: CDR1 SGHTA, CDR2 FQGTGA. This CDR3 is built from 12 residues. Deletions cut 5 bases from V and 3 bases from J, with 7 bases between. As DNA, the CDR3 is TGTGCCAGCAGCCAAGGAGACACTGAAGCTTTCTTT. Its translation: CASSQGDTEAFF. The full variable domain, its missing parts supplied by reference TRBV7-3 and TRBJ1-1, is GAGVSQTPSNKVTEKGKYVELRCDPISGHTALYWYRQSLGQGPEFLIYFQGTGAADDSGLPNDRFFAVRPEGSVSTLKIQRTERGDSAVYLCASSQGDTEAFFGQGTRLTVV.

The rearrangement uses TRBV7-9 and TRBJ1-2, with TRBD1 as a possible D gene (5 bases). With 5 bases removed from V and 4 bases from J, the gap between germline ends came to 14 bases. CDR3 length: 14 residues. The germline V gene encodes CDR1 SEHNR and CDR2 FQNEAQ (reference sequence). In DNA form, the CDR3 reads TGTGCCAGCAGCCCGTCGGGGGGACCCTATGGCTACACCTTC. Protein: CASSPSGGPYGYTF. Full variable domain (outside the CDR3, taken from reference TRBV7-9 and TRBJ1-2): DTGVSQNPRHKITKRGQNVTFRCDPISEHNRLYWYRQTLGQGPEFLTYFQNEAQLEKSRLLSDRFSAERPKGSFSTLEIQRTEQGDSAMYLCASSPSGGPYGYTFGSGTRLTVV.

In its sample, this clone was seen a few times. The chain employs TRBV6-9 and TRBJ1-2; 8 bases line up with TRBD1. Germline V lookup: CDR1 MNHGY, CDR2 SVAAGI. CDR3 length: 16 residues. The trim removed 2 bases at V and 1 base at J, leaving 6 bases unmatched. The CDR3 nucleotides read TGTGCCAGCAGTTATCCTCGACAGGGGCTTAACTATGGCTACACCTTC. Translating it yields CASSYPRQGLNYGYTF.

This chain links TRBV7-3 with TRBJ1-2; maybe TRBD1 (6 bases). The CDR3 is made up of 15 amino acids. V was clipped by 1 base and J by 1 base, with 10 bases between them. Germline V gives CDR1 SGHTA, CDR2 FQGTGA. In nucleotides, the CDR3 is TGTGCCAGCAGCTTAATGCAGGGGAGTAACTATGGCTACACCTTC. Protein: CASSLMQGSNYGYTF.

V usage is TRBV25-1 and J usage is TRBJ1-3; 8 nucleotides line up with TRBD1. Germline V gene data show CDR1 as MGHDK and CDR2 as SYGVNS. The CDR3 consists of 15 residues. The trim removed 5 bases at V and 4 bases at J, leaving 7 bases unmatched. CDR3 nucleotide sequence: TGTGCCAGCAGTACCCCAGGGGGCGCCGGAAACACCATATATTTT. Translating gives CASSTPGGAGNTIYF.

V is TRBV6-5 and J is TRBJ1-3; a weak D match, TRBD1 (6 bases). V gave up 8 bases and J gave up 1 base, with 6 bases separating them. The germline CDR1 and CDR2 sequences are MNHEY and SVGAGI. The CDR3 spans 12 residues. The CDR3 DNA reads TGTGCCAGCCAGGGGTCTGGAAACACCATATATTTT. It yields the protein CASQGSGNTIYF.

The chain joins TRBV27 to TRBJ1-6, with TRBD1 identical over 10 bases. Germline V gene lookup returns CDR1 MNHEY and CDR2 SMNVEV (reference sequence). The CDR3 totals 17 residues. Trimming took 4 bases from V and 2 from J; bases not matched to a gene: 5. CDR3 in DNA: TGTGCCAGCAGTTACAAGACAGGGGGCACCTATAATTCACCCCTCCACTTT. It translates to CASSYKTGGTYNSPLHF.

The chain links TRBV27 to TRBJ1-2; 8 bases match TRBD1. The CDR3 contains 17 residues. CDR1 MNHEY and CDR2 SMNVEV come from the germline V gene (reference sequence). V shed 5 bases, J shed 1 base, and the junction held 12 bases outside the gene matches. The DNA for the CDR3 is TGTGCCAGCAGTCTAACTTGGGCAGGGGGCAATAACTATGGCTACACCTTC. Translating gives CASSLTWAGGNNYGYTF.

The genes are TRBV7-9 and TRBJ1-3, with 7 bases aligning to TRBD1. Germline CDR1 and CDR2: SEHNR and FQNEAQ (reference sequence). The junction had 5 bases not matched to a gene; V was cut back by 5 bases and J by 4 bases. The CDR3 length is 14 residues. The CDR3: CASSLTGSGNTIYF. The CDR3 DNA reads TGTGCCAGCAGCCTGACAGGGTCAGGAAACACCATATATTTT.

The CDR3: CASSHSESGGLYNEQFF. CDR3 in DNA: TGTGCCAGCAGCCATTCTGAAAGCGGGGGGTTATACAATGAGCAGTTCTTC. The J gene is TRBJ2-1, the V gene TRBV4-2; 9 bases align to TRBD2. The CDR3 is 17 amino acids. Germline CDR1 reads LGHNA; CDR2 reads YNFKEQ. J gave up 4 bases and V 3 bases, and 10 bases lay outside the gene matches.

V gene TRBV10-3 combines with J gene TRBJ2-1, with D possibly TRBD2 on 6 matching bases. Trimming stripped 4 bases from V and 9 bases from J, with 10 bases between. Germline assignment: CDR1 ENHRY and CDR2 SYGVKD. This CDR3 contains 12 residues. For the CDR3, the DNA is TGTGCCATCAGTGGGATGGAGGGTGAGCAGTTCTTC. Its protein is CAISGMEGEQFF.

V and J are TRBV6-5 and TRBJ2-7; D perhaps matches TRBD2 (5 bases). V gave up 6 bases and J gave up 3 bases, with 12 bases separating them. Germline V gene lookup returns CDR1 MNHEY and CDR2 SVGAGI. This CDR3 contains 13 residues. The CDR3 DNA sequence: TGTGCCAGCAGCCGCGTGGGGAGCTACGAGCAGTACTTC. It is translated as CASSRVGSYEQYF.

The table lists this clone with many counts. The V call is TRBV6-2 or TRBV6-3, the J call TRBJ1-2, with TRBD1 matching over 11 bases. The trim removed 5 bases at V and 5 bases at J, leaving 4 bases unmatched. The V gene's germline CDR1 is MNHEY and CDR2 SVGEGT. The CDR3 has 14 amino acids. CDR3 loop: CASSTDRGLYGYTF. CDR3 sequence (DNA): TGTGCCAGCAGTACGGACAGGGGGCTATATGGCTACACCTTC.

The chain is built from TRBV28 and TRBJ2-3; D not certain. Germline-derived CDR1 and CDR2 are MDHEN and SYDVKM. V was shortened by 4 bases and J by 0 bases, with 14 bases between the two germline ends. The CDR3 is 16 amino acids. CDR3 sequence: CASSSPLGPSTDTQYF. CDR3 coding DNA: TGTGCCAGCAGTTCCCCTTTGGGCCCTAGCACAGATACGCAGTATTTT.

V is TRBV30 and J is TRBJ1-2, with D tentatively TRBD1 (6 bases). Germline values: CDR1 GTSNPN, CDR2 SVGIG (reference sequence). V was clipped by 3 bases and J by 5 bases, with 19 bases between them. The CDR3 sequence is 15 residues long. Here the CDR3 DNA reads TGTGCCTGGAGCCCCGGGACACAGGTGCCGTATGGCTACACCTTC. Protein: CAWSPGTQVPYGYTF.